Sequencing of this T cell receptor beta chain was carried out in a study of T cells in Graves' hyperthyroidism and ophthalmopathy. Researchers took RNA transcripts and amplified the TCR beta CDR3 regions from them. The HTBI set primed first-round TCR CDR3 RT-PCR. TCRdb used MiXCR to reprocess the multiplex PCR reads, holding one entry per CDR3 protein. The data show about 400,000 distinct CDR3 sequences, with around 13% seen just once and less than 6.5% held by the top ten. Trimming shortened V by 4 bases and J by 0 bases, and 14 bases separated the two germline ends. Germline V gene data show CDR1 as SGHRS and CDR2 as YFSETQ. The CDR3 totals 16 residues.

The receptor comes from a woman aged 18-29 years with Graves' hyperthyroidism. Sequencing input: blood. J is TRBJ2-1 and V is TRBV5-1; possibly TRBD2 for D (6 bases). CDR3 protein: CASSPGTLTSYNEQFF. In nucleotides, the CDR3 is TGCGCCAGCAGCCCTGGGACTCTAACCTCCTACAATGAGCAGTTCTTC.